The rows below give T cell receptor beta chains drawn from one sample of a study of cytotoxic CD8 clonotypes in ibrutinib-treated CLL. Produced via immunoSEQ multiplex PCR; TCRdb's table is partial and in-frame only. This sample has approximately 100,000 clones, with 70% to 80% found just once. This specimen consisted of PBMCs, obtained after 24 months of ibrutinib treatment. The receptors derive from a human donor with chronic lymphocytic leukemia. CDR3s include the opening cysteine and the closing phenylalanine or tryptophan. Each record gives: clone size, D gene, J gene, V gene, CDR3 protein, CDR3 DNA. The D gene is left open where the match is weak. Only some rows state a clone size, as once, few, many or a class for expanded clones.

>few|-|TRBJ1-2|TRBV16
CASSYTPSIANYGYTF
TGTGCCAGCAGCTATACCCCCAGCATAGCTAACTATGGCTACACCTTC
>-|TRBD1|TRBJ2-3|TRBV19
CASSPGQGRTDTQYF
TGTGCCAGTAGTCCGGGACAGGGGCGCACAGATACGCAGTATTTT
>-|TRBD2|TRBJ2-7|TRBV27
CASSRTSGLGEQYF
TGTGCCAGCAGCAGGACTAGTGGTCTTGGCGAGCAGTACTTC
>few|-|TRBJ1-3|TRBV18
CASSPGGPWSSGNTIYF
TGTGCCAGCTCACCGGGAGGGCCGTGGAGCTCTGGAAACACCATATATTTT
>-|-|TRBJ1-4|TRBV7-9
CASSLQEWEKLFF
TGTGCCAGCAGCTTACAGGAGTGGGAAAAACTGTTTTTT
>once|-|TRBJ2-5|TRBV6-1
CASSEESWETQYF
TGTGCCAGCAGTGAAGAGAGTTGGGAGACCCAGTACTTC
>-|-|TRBJ2-5|TRBV5-1
CASSSSQETQYF
TGCGCCAGCAGCTCCTCCCAAGAGACCCAGTACTTC
>-|-|TRBJ1-6|TRBV2
CASSTGGRLNSPLHF
TGTGCCAGCAGTACCGGGGGGAGGTTAAATTCACCCCTCCACTTT
>-|-|TRBJ2-1|TRBV7-3
CASSLIPDSYNEQFF
TGTGCCAGCAGCTTAATACCAGACTCCTACAATGAGCAGTTCTTC
>-|-|TRBJ1-1|TRBV11-2
CASSRNTEAFF
TGTGCCAGCAGCAGGAACACTGAAGCTTTCTTT
>-|TRBD1|TRBJ1-1|TRBV14
CASSPDREDTEAFF
TGTGCCAGCAGCCCGGACAGGGAGGACACTGAAGCTTTCTTT
>-|TRBD2|TRBJ2-3|TRBV18
CASSPLAGGPADTQYF
TGTGCCAGCTCACCACTAGCGGGAGGGCCGGCAGATACGCAGTATTTT
>-|-|TRBJ2-7|TRBV9
CASSIAGRGYEQYF
TGTGCCAGCAGCATAGCGGGCAGGGGCTACGAGCAGTACTTC
>-|TRBD2|TRBJ2-7|TRBV7-2
CASGLAGVNEQYF
TGTGCCAGCGGACTAGCGGGAGTAAACGAGCAGTACTTC
>-|-|TRBJ1-3|TRBV5-4
CASSWGGVISGNTIYF
TGTGCCAGCAGCTGGGGTGGGGTTATCTCTGGAAACACCATATATTTT
>-|-|TRBJ1-6|TRBV19
CASSIGGGSSYNSPLHF
TGTGCCAGTAGTATAGGGGGAGGAAGCTCCTATAATTCACCCCTCCACTTT
>-|-|TRBJ1-2|TRBV4-2
CASSQDWGYGYTF
TGTGCCAGCAGCCAAGATTGGGGTTATGGCTACACCTTC
>-|-|TRBJ1-1|TRBV6-1
CASRRVTNTEAFF
TGTGCCAGCCGGAGAGTGACGAACACTGAAGCTTTCTTT
>-|-|TRBJ1-1|TRBV19
CASSMEGVHTEAFF
TGTGCCAGTAGTATGGAGGGAGTTCACACTGAAGCTTTCTTT
>-|TRBD1|TRBJ2-7|TRBV9
CASSERDRGTYEQYF
TGTGCCAGCAGCGAGAGGGACAGGGGGACCTACGAGCAGTACTTC
>once|-|TRBJ2-3|TRBV5-4
CASSLIFSTDTQYF
TGTGCCAGCAGCTTGATATTCAGCACAGATACGCAGTATTTT
>-|TRBD1|TRBJ1-2|TRBV19
CASSRQGKRDYGYTF
TGTGCCAGTAGTAGACAGGGGAAAAGAGACTATGGCTACACCTTC
>-|-|TRBJ1-5|TRBV2
CASHREGGQPQHF
TGTGCCAGCCACCGCGAGGGGGGTCAGCCCCAGCATTTT
>-|TRBD2|TRBJ2-2|TRBV14
CASSRGTTNTGELFF
TGTGCCAGCAGCCGCGGGACTACGAACACCGGGGAGCTGTTTTTT
>-|-|TRBJ2-6|TRBV11-2
CASSFFSSGANVLTF
TGTGCCAGCAGCTTTTTCTCCTCTGGGGCCAACGTCCTGACTTTC
>-|TRBD1|TRBJ2-7|TRBV11-2
CASSMDRGLREQYF
TGTGCCAGCAGCATGGACAGGGGGCTCCGCGAGCAGTACTTC
>-|-|TRBJ2-1|TRBV11-1
CASSFQAYNEQFF
TGTGCCAGCAGCTTTCAGGCCTACAATGAGCAGTTCTTC
>few|TRBD1|TRBJ1-5|TRBV27
CASRTGVQPQHF
TGTGCCAGCAGAACAGGGGTTCAGCCCCAGCATTTT
>-|-|TRBJ2-2|TRBV2
CASSEYLTGELFF
TGTGCCAGCAGTGAATATCTCACCGGGGAGCTGTTTTTT
>once|-|TRBJ2-1|TRBV7-3
CASSPAGDGTQRYNEQFF
TGTGCCAGCAGCCCCGCTGGGGACGGGACCCAGAGGTACAATGAGCAGTTCTTC
>few|TRBD1|TRBJ2-3|TRBV10-1
CASRAGTARTDTQYF
TGCGCCAGCAGGGCTGGGACAGCCCGCACAGATACGCAGTATTTT
>-|-|TRBJ1-5|TRBV7-2
CASTQNSNQPQHF
TGTGCCAGCACCCAGAATAGCAATCAGCCCCAGCATTTT
>once|TRBD1|TRBJ1-1|TRBV19
CASSIGTGGTEAFF
TGTGCCAGTAGTATCGGGACAGGAGGAACTGAAGCTTTCTTT
>-|-|TRBJ2-1|TRBV7-9
CASSGLGYEQFF
TGTGCCAGCAGCGGCCTCGGTTATGAGCAGTTCTTC
>-|TRBD2|TRBJ2-5|TRBV2
CASTSGRQETQYF
TGTGCCAGCACAAGCGGGAGACAAGAGACCCAGTACTTC
>-|-|TRBJ1-3|TRBV6-6
CASSYLGSGNTIYF
TGTGCCAGCAGTTACCTGGGCTCTGGAAACACCATATATTTT
>medium-sized|-|TRBJ2-7|TRBV29-1
CSVQQGGEQYF
TGCAGCGTTCAACAGGGTGGCGAGCAGTACTTC
>-|-|TRBJ1-2|TRBV6-6
CASSYGDGGYTF
TGTGCCAGCAGTTACGGCGATGGCGGCTACACCTTC
>-|TRBD1|TRBJ2-7|TRBV7-9
CASSSGTEGYEQYF
TGTGCCAGCAGCTCGGGGACAGAGGGTTACGAGCAGTACTTC
>-|-|TRBJ1-4|TRBV11-2
CASSLQAATNEKLFF
TGTGCCAGCAGCCTACAGGCCGCAACTAATGAAAAACTGTTTTTT
>-|-|TRBJ2-2|TRBV7-2
CASSSSGNTGELFF
TGTGCCAGCAGCTCCAGCGGAAACACCGGGGAGCTGTTTTTT
>-|-|TRBJ1-1|TRBV27
CASSERGPTEAFF
TGTGCCAGCAGCGAGAGGGGCCCCACTGAAGCTTTCTTT
>-|-|TRBJ1-1|TRBV19
CASSMTSNTEAFF
TGTGCCAGTAGCATGACGTCGAACACTGAAGCTTTCTTT
>-|TRBD2|TRBJ2-3|TRBV9
CASSPGLASLTDTQYF
TGTGCCAGCAGCCCCGGACTAGCAAGCCTCACAGATACGCAGTATTTT